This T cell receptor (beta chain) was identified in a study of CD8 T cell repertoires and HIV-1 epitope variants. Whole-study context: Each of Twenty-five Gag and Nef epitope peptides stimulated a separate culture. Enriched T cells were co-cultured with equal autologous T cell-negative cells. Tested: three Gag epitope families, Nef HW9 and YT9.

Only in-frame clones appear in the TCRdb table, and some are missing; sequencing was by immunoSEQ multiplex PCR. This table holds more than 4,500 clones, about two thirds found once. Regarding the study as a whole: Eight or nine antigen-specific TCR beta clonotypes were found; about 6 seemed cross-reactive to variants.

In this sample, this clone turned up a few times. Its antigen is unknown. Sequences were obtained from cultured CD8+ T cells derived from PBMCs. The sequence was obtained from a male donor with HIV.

CDR3 DNA: TGTGCCAGCAGTGCAGGACGACAGGGGTTCGGGATGAACACTGAAGCTTTCTTT. This codes for CASSAGRQGFGMNTEAFF. J is TRBJ1-1 and V is TRBV2; TRBD1 agrees at 8 bases. There are 18 residues in the CDR3. Losses at the gene ends were 4 bases for V and 0 bases for J; bases not matched to a gene: 13. Germline V gives CDR1 SNHLY, CDR2 FYNNEI. Full variable domain (outside the CDR3, taken from reference TRBV2 and TRBJ1-1): EPEVTQTPSHQVTQMGQEVILRCVPISNHLYFYWYRQILGQKVEFLVSFYNNEISEKSEIFDDQFSVERPDGSNFTLKIRSTKLEDSAMYFCASSAGRQGFGMNTEAFFGQGTRLTVV.